This TCR beta chain was observed in a study of cytomegalovirus exposure and HLA in healthy donors. Overall study: The Caucasian-associated ancestry cluster contained more than 75% of the 398 genotyped donors.

CDR3 length: 16 residues. Trimming took 3 bases from V and 5 from J; bases not matched to a gene: 8. Germline values: CDR1 SEHNR, CDR2 FQNEAQ (reference sequence). The study, taken as a whole, reports: The authors later found HLA-associated TCR beta chains more clonally expanded than equally common others. Earlier analysis looked at TCR beta V segments, and most were productive about 87% or about 30% of the time. As a later analysis revealed, most CMV-associated TCR beta chains appeared HLA-restricted.

Points on this clone: What it recognizes is unknown.

The PCR ran on 60 Vbeta and 13 Jbeta primers. The assay was immunoSEQ multiplex PCR, and TCRdb's table has in-frame clones only and misses some. The sample lists around 89,000 clones; 65% to 85% were seen once. This clonotype originated in a girl aged 2 to 10 in good health and CMV-seropositive. The chain links TRBV7-9 to TRBJ1-1; 11 bases map to TRBD1. What was sequenced was PBMCs. This CDR3 is CASSFPGQGVTTEAFF. The CDR3 DNA reads TGTGCCAGCAGCTTCCCGGGACAGGGGGTTACAACTGAAGCTTTCTTT.